The subject of this entry is one TCR beta chain. This entry is derived from a study of CD8+CD57+ T cells in acquired aplastic anemia. CDR3 and TCR beta VDJ profiling relied on genomic DNA as the template. A single record per CDR3 protein comes from TCRdb applying MiXCR to the reads. The sample has some 220,000 distinct CDR3 sequences, 34% seen once. The receptor was isolated from a human donor in good health, serving as a control. The sample taken for sequencing was sorted CD4+, CD8+, or CD8+CD57+ T cells (not recorded which) from PBMCs.

CDR3 DNA sequence: TGTGCCAGTAGTATCAATGGGCCCTACGAGCAGTACTTC. Residues: CASSINGPYEQYF. The chain carries TRBV19 and TRBJ2-7; D remains unclear. Trimming removed 3 bases at V and 2 bases at J, with 8 bases between. The CDR3 has 13 amino acids. Germline lookup yields CDR1 LNHDA and CDR2 SQIVND (reference sequence).